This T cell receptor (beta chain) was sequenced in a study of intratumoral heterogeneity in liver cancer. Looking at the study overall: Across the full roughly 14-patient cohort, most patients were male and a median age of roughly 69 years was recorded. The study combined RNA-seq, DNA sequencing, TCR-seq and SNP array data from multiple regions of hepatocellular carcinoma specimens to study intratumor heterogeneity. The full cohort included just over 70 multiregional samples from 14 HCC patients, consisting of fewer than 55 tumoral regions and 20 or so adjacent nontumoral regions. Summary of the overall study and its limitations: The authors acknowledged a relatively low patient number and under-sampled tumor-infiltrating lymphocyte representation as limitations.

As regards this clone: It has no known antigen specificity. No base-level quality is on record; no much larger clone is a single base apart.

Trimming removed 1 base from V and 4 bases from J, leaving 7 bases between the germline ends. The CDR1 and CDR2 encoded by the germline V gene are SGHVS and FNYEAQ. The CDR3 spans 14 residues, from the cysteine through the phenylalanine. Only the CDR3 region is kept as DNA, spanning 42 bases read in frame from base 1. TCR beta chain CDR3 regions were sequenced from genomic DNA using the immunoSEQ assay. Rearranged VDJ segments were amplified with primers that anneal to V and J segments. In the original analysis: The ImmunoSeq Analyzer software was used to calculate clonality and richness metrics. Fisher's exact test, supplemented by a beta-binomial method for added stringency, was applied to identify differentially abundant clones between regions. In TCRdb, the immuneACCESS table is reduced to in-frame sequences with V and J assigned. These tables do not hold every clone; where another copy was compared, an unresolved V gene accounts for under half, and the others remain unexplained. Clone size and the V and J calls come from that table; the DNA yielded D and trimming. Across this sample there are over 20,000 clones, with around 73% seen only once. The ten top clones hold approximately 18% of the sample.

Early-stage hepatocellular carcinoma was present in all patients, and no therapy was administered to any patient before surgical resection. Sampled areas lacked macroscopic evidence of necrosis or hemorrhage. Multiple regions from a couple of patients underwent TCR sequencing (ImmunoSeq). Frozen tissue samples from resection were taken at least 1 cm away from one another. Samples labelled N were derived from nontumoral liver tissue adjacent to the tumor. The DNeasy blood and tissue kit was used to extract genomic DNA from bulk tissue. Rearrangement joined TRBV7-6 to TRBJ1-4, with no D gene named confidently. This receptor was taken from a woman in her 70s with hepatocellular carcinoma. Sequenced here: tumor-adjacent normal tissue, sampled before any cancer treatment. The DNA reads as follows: TGTGCCAGCAGCTTAGGAAAGAATAATGAAAAACTGTTTTTT. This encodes CASSLGKNNEKLFF.